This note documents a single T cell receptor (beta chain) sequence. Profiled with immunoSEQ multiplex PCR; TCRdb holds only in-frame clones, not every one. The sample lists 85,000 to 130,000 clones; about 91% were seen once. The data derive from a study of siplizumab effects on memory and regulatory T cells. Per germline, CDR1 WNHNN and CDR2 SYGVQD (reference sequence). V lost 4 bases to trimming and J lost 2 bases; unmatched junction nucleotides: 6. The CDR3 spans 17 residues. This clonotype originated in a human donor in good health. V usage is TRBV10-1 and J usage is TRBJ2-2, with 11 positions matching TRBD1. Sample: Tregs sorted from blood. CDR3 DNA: TGCGCCAGCAGTGGGGGACAGGGGGTTCTTAACACCGGGGAGCTGTTTTTT. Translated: CASSGGQGVLNTGELFF.